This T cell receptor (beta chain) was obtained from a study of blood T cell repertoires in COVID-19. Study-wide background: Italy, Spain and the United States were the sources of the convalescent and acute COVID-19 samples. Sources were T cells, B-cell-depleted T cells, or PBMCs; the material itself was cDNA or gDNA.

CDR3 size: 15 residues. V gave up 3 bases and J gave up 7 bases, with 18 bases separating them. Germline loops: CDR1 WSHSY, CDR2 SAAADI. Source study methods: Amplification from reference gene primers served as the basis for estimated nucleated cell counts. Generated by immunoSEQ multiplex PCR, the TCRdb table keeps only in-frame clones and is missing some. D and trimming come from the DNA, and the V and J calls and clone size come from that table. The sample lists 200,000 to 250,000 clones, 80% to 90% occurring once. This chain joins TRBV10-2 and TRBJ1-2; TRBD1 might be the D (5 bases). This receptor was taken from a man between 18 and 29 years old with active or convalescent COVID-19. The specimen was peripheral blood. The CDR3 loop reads CASSDYGHAFGGYTF. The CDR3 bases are TGCGCCAGCAGTGACTACGGACACGCTTTCGGTGGCTACACCTTC.